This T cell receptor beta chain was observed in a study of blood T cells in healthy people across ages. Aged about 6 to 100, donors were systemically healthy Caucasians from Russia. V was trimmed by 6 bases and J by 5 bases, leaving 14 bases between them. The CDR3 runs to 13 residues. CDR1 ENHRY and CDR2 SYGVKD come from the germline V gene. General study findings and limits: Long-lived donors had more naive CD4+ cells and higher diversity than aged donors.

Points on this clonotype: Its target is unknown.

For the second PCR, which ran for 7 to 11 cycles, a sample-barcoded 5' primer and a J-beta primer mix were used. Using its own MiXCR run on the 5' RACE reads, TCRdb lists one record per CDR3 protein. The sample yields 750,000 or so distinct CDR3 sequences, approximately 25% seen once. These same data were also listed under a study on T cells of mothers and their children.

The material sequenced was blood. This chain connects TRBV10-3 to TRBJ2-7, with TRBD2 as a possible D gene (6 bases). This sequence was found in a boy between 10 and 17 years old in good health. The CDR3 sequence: CAIRTSGEDEQYF. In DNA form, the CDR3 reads TGTGCCATCAGGACTAGTGGGGAAGACGAGCAGTACTTC.